This entry is about one T cell receptor (beta chain). With about 17 and 10 cycles respectively, two nested PCRs were carried out on TCRalpha and TCRbeta cDNA. TCRdb reanalyzed the 5' RACE reads and collapses them to one entry per CDR3 protein, without DNA. The sample table sets out 70,000 to 95,000 distinct CDR3 sequences. Germline V gives CDR1 MNHEY, CDR2 SVGAGI. The CDR3 extends over 12 amino acids. These data belong to a study of monozygotic twins with inflammatory bowel disease. Sample: blood. The rearrangement links TRBV6-5 to TRBJ2-1. The TCR comes from a human donor with ulcerative colitis or Crohn's disease, or a healthy co-twin of an affected twin (not recorded which). This chain's CDR3 is CASSPDYDEQFF.